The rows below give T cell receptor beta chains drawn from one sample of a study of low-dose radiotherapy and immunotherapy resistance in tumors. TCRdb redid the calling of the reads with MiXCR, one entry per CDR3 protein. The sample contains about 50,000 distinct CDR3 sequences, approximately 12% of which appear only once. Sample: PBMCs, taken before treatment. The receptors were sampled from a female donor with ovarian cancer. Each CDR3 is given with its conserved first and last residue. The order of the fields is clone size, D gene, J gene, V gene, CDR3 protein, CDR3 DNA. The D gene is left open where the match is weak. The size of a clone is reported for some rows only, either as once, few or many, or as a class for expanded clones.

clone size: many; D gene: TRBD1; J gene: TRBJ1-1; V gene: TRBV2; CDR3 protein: CASSWDRGEAFF; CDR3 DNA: TGTGCCAGCAGCTGGGACAGGGGAGAAGCTTTCTTT
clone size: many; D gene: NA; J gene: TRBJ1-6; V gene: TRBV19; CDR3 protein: CASSIEGNSPLHF; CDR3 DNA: TGTGCCAGTAGTATAGAGGGTAATTCACCCCTCCACTTT
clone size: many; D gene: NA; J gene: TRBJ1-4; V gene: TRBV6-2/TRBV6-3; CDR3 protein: CASKMGHRRPNEKLFF; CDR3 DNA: TGTGCCAGCAAGATGGGACACCGGAGACCGAATGAAAAACTGTTTTTT
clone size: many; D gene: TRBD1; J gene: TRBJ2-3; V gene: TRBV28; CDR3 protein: CASSLFQDRPDTQYF; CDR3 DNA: TGTGCCAGCAGTTTATTCCAGGACAGGCCAGATACGCAGTATTTT
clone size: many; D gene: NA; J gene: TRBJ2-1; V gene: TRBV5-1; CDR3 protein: CASSFQDGDNEQFF; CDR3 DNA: TGCGCCAGCAGCTTCCAGGACGGAGACAATGAGCAGTTCTTC
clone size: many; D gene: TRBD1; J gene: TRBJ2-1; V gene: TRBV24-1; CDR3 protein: CATRAADRGEQFF; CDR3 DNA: TGTGCCACCAGGGCAGCGGACAGGGGGGAGCAGTTCTTC
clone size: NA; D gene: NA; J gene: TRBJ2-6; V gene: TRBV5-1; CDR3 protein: CASDPGRSSGANVLTF; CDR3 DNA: TGCGCCAGCGACCCGGGACGGAGCTCTGGGGCCAACGTCCTGACTTTC
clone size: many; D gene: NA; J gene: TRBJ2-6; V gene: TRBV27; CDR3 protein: CASRRGASGANVLTF; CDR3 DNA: TGTGCCAGCAGACGAGGGGCTTCTGGGGCCAACGTCCTGACTTTC
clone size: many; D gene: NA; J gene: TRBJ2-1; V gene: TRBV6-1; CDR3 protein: CASTPRTGLFEQFF; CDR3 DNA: TGTGCCAGCACCCCCCGGACCGGCCTTTTTGAGCAGTTCTTC
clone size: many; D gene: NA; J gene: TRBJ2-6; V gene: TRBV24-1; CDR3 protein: CATSASGHSSGANVLTF; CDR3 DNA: TGTGCCACCAGTGCCTCGGGACACTCCTCTGGGGCCAACGTCCTGACTTTC
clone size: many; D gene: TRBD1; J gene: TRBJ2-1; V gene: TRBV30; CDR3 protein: CAWRGTGLNEQFF; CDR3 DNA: TGTGCCTGGAGAGGGACAGGGTTAAATGAGCAGTTCTTC
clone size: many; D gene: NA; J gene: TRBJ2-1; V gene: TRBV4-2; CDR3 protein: CASSQDALEAYNEQFF; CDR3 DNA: TGTGCCAGCAGCCAAGATGCTCTAGAGGCCTACAATGAGCAGTTCTTC
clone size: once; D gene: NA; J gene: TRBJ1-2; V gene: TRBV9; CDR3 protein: CASSVDPNPLYGYTF; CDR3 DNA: TGTGCCAGCAGCGTAGATCCGAATCCCCTATATGGCTACACCTTC
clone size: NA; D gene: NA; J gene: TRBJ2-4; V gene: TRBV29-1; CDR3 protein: CSVEGTRDSLAKKNIQYF; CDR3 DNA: TGCAGCGTTGAAGGTACGCGGGACAGCCTAGCCAAAAAAAACATTCAGTACTTC
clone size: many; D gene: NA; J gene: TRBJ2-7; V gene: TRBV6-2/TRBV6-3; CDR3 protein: CASSRSVFNEQYF; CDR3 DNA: TGTGCCAGCAGTCGGTCGGTCTTCAACGAGCAGTACTTC
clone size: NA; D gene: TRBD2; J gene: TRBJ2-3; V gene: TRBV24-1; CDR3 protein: CATSEPVERGRSDTQYF; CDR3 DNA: TGTGCCACCAGTGAACCGGTCGAGCGGGGGAGGTCAGATACGCAGTATTTT
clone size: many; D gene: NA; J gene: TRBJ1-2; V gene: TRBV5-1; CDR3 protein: CASSPRTNYGYTF; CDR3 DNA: TGCGCCAGCAGCCCCCGGACAAACTATGGCTACACCTTC
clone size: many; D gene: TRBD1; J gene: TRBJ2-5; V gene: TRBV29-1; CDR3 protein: CSVGTVSYWETQYF; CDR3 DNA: TGCAGCGTCGGGACAGTTTCCTATTGGGAGACCCAGTACTTC
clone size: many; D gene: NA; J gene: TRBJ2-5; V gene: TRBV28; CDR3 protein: CASSLAYQETQYF; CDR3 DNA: TGTGCCAGCAGTTTAGCCTACCAAGAGACCCAGTACTTC
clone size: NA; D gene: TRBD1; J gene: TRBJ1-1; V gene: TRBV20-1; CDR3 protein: CSARTPRTGGFTEAFF; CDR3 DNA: TGCAGTGCTAGAACCCCCAGGACAGGGGGTTTCACTGAAGCTTTCTTT
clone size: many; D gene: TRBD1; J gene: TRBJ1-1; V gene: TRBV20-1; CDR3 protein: CSARPDRGLNTEAFF; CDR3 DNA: TGCAGTGCTAGACCGGACAGGGGTTTGAACACTGAAGCTTTCTTT
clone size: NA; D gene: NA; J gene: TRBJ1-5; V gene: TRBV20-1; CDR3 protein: CSASRTFLGNQPQHF; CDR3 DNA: TGCAGTGCTAGTCGGACCTTCCTTGGCAATCAGCCCCAGCATTTT
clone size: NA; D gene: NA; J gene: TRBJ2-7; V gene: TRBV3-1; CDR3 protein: CASSQLRGAGEQYF; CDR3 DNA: TGTGCCAGCAGCCAACTGAGGGGGGCTGGCGAGCAGTACTTC
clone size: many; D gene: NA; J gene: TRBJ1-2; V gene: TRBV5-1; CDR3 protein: CASSLTTRLGYTF; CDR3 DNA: TGCGCCAGCAGCTTGACCACGAGGTTAGGCTACACCTTC
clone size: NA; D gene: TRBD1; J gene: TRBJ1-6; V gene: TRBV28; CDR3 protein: CASSSGQGAEDLPLHF; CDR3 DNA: TGTGCCAGCAGTTCAGGACAGGGTGCAGAGGACTTGCCCCTCCACTTT
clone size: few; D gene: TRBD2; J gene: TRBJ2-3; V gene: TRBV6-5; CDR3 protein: CASSRTGTSGGRTDTQYF; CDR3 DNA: TGTGCCAGCAGTCGTACCGGGACTAGCGGGGGACGCACAGATACGCAGTATTTT
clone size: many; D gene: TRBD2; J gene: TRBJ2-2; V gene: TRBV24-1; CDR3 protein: CATSRSGSENTGELFF; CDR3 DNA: TGTGCCACCAGCCGTAGCGGGAGCGAGAACACCGGGGAGCTGTTTTTT
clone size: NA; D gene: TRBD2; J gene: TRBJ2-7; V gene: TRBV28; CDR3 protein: CASSPRGGGLYEQYF; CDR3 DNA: TGTGCCAGCAGCCCCCGGGGGGGGGGCCTCTACGAGCAGTACTTC
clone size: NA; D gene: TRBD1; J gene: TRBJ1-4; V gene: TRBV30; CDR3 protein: CACNPTQGTEKLFF; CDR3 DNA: TGTGCCTGCAATCCCACACAGGGGACGGAAAAACTGTTTTTT
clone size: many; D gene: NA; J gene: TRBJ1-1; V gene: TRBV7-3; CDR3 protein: CASSLTAGPNTEAFF; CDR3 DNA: TGTGCCAGCAGCTTAACGGCAGGTCCGAACACTGAAGCTTTCTTT
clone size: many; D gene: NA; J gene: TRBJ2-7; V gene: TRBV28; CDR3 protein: CASSQNNGQTYEQYF; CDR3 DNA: TGTGCCAGCAGCCAAAATAACGGGCAAACATACGAGCAGTACTTC
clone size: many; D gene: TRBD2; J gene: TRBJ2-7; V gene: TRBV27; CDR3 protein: CASSLSSGGSSYEQYF; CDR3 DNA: TGTGCCAGCAGTTTAAGTAGCGGGGGGAGCTCCTACGAGCAGTACTTC
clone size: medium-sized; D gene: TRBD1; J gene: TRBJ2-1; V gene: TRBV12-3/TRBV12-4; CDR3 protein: CASSLTRTGANEQFF; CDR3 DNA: TGTGCCAGCAGCCTCACCCGGACAGGGGCGAATGAGCAGTTCTTC
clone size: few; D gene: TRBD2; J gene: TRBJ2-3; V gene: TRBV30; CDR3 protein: CAWSPGLAGSTDTQYF; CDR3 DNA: TGTGCCTGGAGTCCAGGACTAGCGGGGTCCACAGATACGCAGTATTTT
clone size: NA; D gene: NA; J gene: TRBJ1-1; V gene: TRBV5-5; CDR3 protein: CASSLGGPAGAQLVF; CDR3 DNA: TGTGCCAGCAGCTTGGGAGGGCCGGCAGGGGCCCAGTTGGTCTTT
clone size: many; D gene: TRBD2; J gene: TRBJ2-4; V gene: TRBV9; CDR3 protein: CASSGGTDLAKNIQYF; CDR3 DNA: TGTGCCAGCTCGGGGGGGACGGATCTAGCCAAAAACATTCAGTACTTC
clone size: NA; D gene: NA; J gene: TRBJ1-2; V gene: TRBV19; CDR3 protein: CASNPKVSGLLYGYTF; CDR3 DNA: TGTGCCAGCAATCCCAAAGTCTCGGGTCTACTCTATGGCTACACCTTC
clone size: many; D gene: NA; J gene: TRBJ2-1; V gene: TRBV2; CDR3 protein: CASLRDSYNNEQFF; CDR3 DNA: TGTGCCAGCTTGCGGGACAGCTATAACAATGAGCAGTTCTTC
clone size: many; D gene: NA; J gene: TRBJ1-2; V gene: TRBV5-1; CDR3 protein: CASRMEGVGYTF; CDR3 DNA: TGCGCCAGCAGGATGGAAGGGGTTGGCTACACCTTC
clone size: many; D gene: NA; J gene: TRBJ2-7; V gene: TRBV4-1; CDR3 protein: CASSQGRTGLLGQYF; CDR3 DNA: TGCGCCAGCAGCCAAGGGCGGACTGGGCTACTGGGGCAGTACTTC
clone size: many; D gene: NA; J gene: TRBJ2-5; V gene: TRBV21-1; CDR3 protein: CASSKADRGSETQYF; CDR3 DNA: TGTGCCAGCAGCAAAGCGGACAGGGGTTCGGAGACCCAGTACTTC
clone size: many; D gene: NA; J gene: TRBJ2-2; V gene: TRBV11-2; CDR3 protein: CASSSKIDYANTGELFF; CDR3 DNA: TGTGCCAGCAGCTCTAAGATAGACTACGCGAACACCGGGGAGCTGTTTTTT
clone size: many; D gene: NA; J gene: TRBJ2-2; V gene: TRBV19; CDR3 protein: CASSIFPGRLLNTGELFF; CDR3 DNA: TGTGCCAGTAGTATATTCCCGGGGCGGCTGCTAAACACCGGGGAGCTGTTTTTT
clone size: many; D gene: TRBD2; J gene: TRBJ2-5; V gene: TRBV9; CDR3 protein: CASSVGASGGIQETQYF; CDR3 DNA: TGTGCCAGCAGCGTAGGGGCTAGCGGGGGGATCCAAGAGACCCAGTACTTC
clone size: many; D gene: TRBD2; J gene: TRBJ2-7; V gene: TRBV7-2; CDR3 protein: CASSLDQAGGGGEQYF; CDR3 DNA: TGTGCCAGCAGCTTAGACCAGGCGGGGGGAGGGGGCGAGCAGTACTTC
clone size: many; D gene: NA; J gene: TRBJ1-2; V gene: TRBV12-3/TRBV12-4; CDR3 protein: CASSTQDSYGYTF; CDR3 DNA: TGTGCCAGCAGTACACAGGATTCCTATGGCTACACCTTC
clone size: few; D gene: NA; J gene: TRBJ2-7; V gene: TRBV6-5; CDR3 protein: CASRGFSYEQYF; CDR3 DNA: TGTGCCAGCAGGGGGTTCTCCTACGAGCAGTACTTC
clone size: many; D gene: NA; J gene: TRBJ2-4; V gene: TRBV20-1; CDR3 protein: CSASTPRAGDIAKNIQYF; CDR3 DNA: TGCAGTGCTAGCACCCCCCGGGCTGGGGACATAGCCAAAAACATTCAGTACTTC
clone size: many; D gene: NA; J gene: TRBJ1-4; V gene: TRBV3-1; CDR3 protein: CASSQVGMGSNEKLFF; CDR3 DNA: TGTGCCAGCAGCCAAGTCGGGATGGGATCTAATGAAAAACTGTTTTTT
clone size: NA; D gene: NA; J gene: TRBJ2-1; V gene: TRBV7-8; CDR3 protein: CASSPPAGATEQFF; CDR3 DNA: TGTGCCAGCAGCCCCCCGGCGGGGGCCACTGAGCAGTTCTTC
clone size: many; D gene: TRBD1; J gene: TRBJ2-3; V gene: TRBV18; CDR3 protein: CASSATGGKDTQYF; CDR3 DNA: TGTGCCAGCTCAGCGACAGGGGGGAAAGATACGCAGTATTTT